These T cell receptor beta chains were read from a single sample in a study of beta chain features in type 1 diabetes. Here immunoSEQ multiplex PCR was the method, and the copy in TCRdb shows in-frame clones only, minus some. The data contain around 360,000 clones, around 12% of them seen just once; the ten biggest clones take up 0.0095% to 0.011%. Sequencing was carried out using naive CD4+ T cells from blood. The receptors come from a woman between 18 and 29 years old with type 1 diabetes. Each CDR3 is given with its conserved first and last residue. The D gene is left open where the match is weak. Only part of the rows carry a size: once, few, many, or a class if the clone is expanded.

size: few; D: TRBD2; V: TRBV6-5; J: TRBJ2-5; CDR3: CASSRWEGETQYF; DNA: TGTGCCAGCAGCCGGTGGGAGGGAGAGACCCAGTACTTC
size: few; D: TRBD2; V: TRBV6-6; J: TRBJ2-7; CDR3: CASSYSRGGDLF; DNA: TGTGCCAGCAGTTACTCGCGGGGGGGGGATCTCTTC
size: NA; D: NA; V: TRBV5-6; J: TRBJ2-3; CDR3: CASSLGLATDTQYF; DNA: TGTGCCAGCAGCTTGGGCCTAGCGACAGATACGCAGTATTTT
size: NA; D: TRBD1; V: TRBV4-1; J: TRBJ2-5; CDR3: CASSQRQGQETQYF; DNA: TGCGCCAGCAGCCAAAGACAGGGGCAAGAGACCCAGTACTTC
size: NA; D: TRBD1; V: TRBV11-2; J: TRBJ2-7; CDR3: CASRLGQGSYEQYF; DNA: TGTGCCAGCAGGTTAGGACAGGGGAGCTACGAGCAGTACTTC
size: NA; D: NA; V: TRBV27; J: TRBJ2-3; CDR3: CASSFFVGGPSTQYF; DNA: TGTGCCAGCAGCTTTTTCGTGGGAGGACCGAGTACGCAGTATTTT
size: NA; D: TRBD1; V: TRBV25-1; J: TRBJ1-2; CDR3: CASSDPDRGNGYTF; DNA: TGTGCCAGCAGTGATCCTGACAGGGGTAATGGCTACACCTTC
size: few; D: TRBD1; V: TRBV5-4; J: TRBJ1-6; CDR3: CASTQGTGGRDSPLHF; DNA: TGTGCCAGCACCCAGGGGACAGGGGGTCGGGATTCACCCCTCCACTTT
size: few; D: TRBD1; V: TRBV29-1; J: TRBJ1-4; CDR3: CSTGGPGSTNEKLFF; DNA: TGCAGCACAGGGGGCCCTGGATCAACTAATGAAAAACTGTTTTTT
size: few; D: TRBD2; V: TRBV7-2; J: TRBJ2-3; CDR3: CASSLVTSGGTQYF; DNA: TGTGCCAGCAGCTTAGTTACTAGCGGGGGTACGCAGTATTTT
size: few; D: TRBD1; V: TRBV9; J: TRBJ2-4; CDR3: CASSLRGDRGPNIQYF; DNA: TGTGCCAGCAGCCTTAGGGGGGACAGGGGGCCCAACATTCAGTACTTC
size: few; D: NA; V: TRBV25-1; J: TRBJ1-4; CDR3: CASSETGGKLFF; DNA: TGTGCCAGCAGTGAAACAGGCGGAAAACTGTTTTTT
size: NA; D: NA; V: TRBV7-9; J: TRBJ1-2; CDR3: CASSLITQGLYGYTF; DNA: TGTGCCAGCAGCTTAATCACCCAGGGGCTCTATGGCTACACCTTC
size: NA; D: TRBD1; V: TRBV28; J: TRBJ2-4; CDR3: CASSLRDRGGKNIQYF; DNA: TGTGCCAGCAGTTTACGAGACAGGGGAGGCAAAAACATTCAGTACTTC
size: NA; D: TRBD1; V: TRBV7-9; J: TRBJ2-1; CDR3: CASSSTGRQFF; DNA: TGTGCCAGCAGCTCGACAGGGCGGCAGTTCTTC
size: NA; D: NA; V: TRBV19; J: TRBJ2-3; CDR3: CASSPQGHTQYF; DNA: TGTGCCAGTAGCCCACAGGGCCATACGCAGTATTTT
size: NA; D: NA; V: TRBV6-1; J: TRBJ2-7; CDR3: CASSSATVIFEQYF; DNA: TGTGCCAGCAGTTCCGCGACAGTTATTTTCGAGCAGTACTTC
size: few; D: NA; V: TRBV19; J: TRBJ2-1; CDR3: CASISDSSSYNEQFF; DNA: TGTGCCAGTATCTCGGACAGCAGCTCCTACAATGAGCAGTTCTTC
size: NA; D: NA; V: TRBV9; J: TRBJ1-1; CDR3: CASSVVATKGNTEAFF; DNA: TGTGCCAGCAGCGTAGTAGCTACGAAAGGAAACACTGAAGCTTTCTTT
size: NA; D: TRBD1; V: TRBV9; J: TRBJ2-3; CDR3: CASSDPEGQGRTDTQYF; DNA: TGTGCCAGCAGCGACCCGGAGGGACAGGGCCGCACAGATACGCAGTATTTT
size: few; D: TRBD1; V: TRBV28; J: TRBJ2-2; CDR3: CASSSGGAGTGELFF; DNA: TGTGCCAGCAGTTCAGGGGGCGCCGGCACCGGGGAGCTGTTTTTT